This T cell receptor beta chain was found in a study of cytomegalovirus exposure and HLA in healthy donors. This CDR3 contains 18 residues. The V end lost 1 base, the J end lost 1 base, and 19 bases lay between the germline ends. In germline, CDR1 is MDHEN, CDR2 SYDVKM. Findings of the study overall: A list of around 150 TCR beta chains associated with cytomegalovirus was given. Many donors carried some public TCRs, although rarity characterized most TCR sequences.

This clone was counted only a few times. As yet, its antigen is unknown. Primers: 60 Vbeta forward and 13 Jbeta reverse. Assay used: immunoSEQ multiplex PCR; TCRdb lists only in-frame clones, some missing. The sample gives roughly 200,000 clones, about 77% of which show up once; about 3.1% is in the top ten. The genes are TRBV28 and TRBJ1-1, with D perhaps matching TRBD1 (5 bases). This receptor was obtained from a female donor in good health and CMV-seronegative. Sequencing input: PBMCs. CDR3: CASSLYGGTLRGNTEAFF. DNA for the CDR3: TGTGCCAGCAGTTTATACGGGGGGACCTTGCGCGGGAACACTGAAGCTTTCTTT.